This T cell receptor beta chain appears in the sequencing data of a study of blood T cell repertoires in COVID-19. Study as a whole: Spain, Italy and the United States supplied samples that represented acute and convalescent COVID-19.

The repertoire was sequenced with immunoSEQ multiplex PCR; TCRdb's copy has only in-frame clones and lacks some. The sample yields about 86,000 clones, 75% to 90% seen once. CDR3 length: 14 amino acids. Trimming took 7 bases from V and 4 from J, leaving 16 bases between them. The germline V gene has CDR1 SNHLY and CDR2 FYNNEI. This clonotype was sampled from a woman of 80 years or more with active or convalescent COVID-19. This chain joins TRBV2 and TRBJ1-2; D may be TRBD1 (5 bases). Sequencing used peripheral blood. CDR3 sequence (DNA): TGTGCCAGCACCCGACAGTCAGGACGCTATGGCTACACCTTC. It specifies CASTRQSGRYGYTF.